The clone carrying this T cell receptor beta chain was detected a few times. Its specificity is unknown. This sample is part of a study of blood T cells in healthy people across ages. It was with a sample-barcoded 5' primer and a J-beta primer mix that a second PCR of about 7 to 12 cycles was run. A tag from a template-switch adaptor with 12 random nucleotides marked each cDNA molecule. Per-sample output comprised a minimum of 2.5 million paired-end reads containing CDR3. TCRdb redid the calling of the 5' RACE reads with MiXCR, one entry per CDR3 protein. The profile shows about 800,000 distinct CDR3 sequences, around 25% of them singletons. Germline V gene sequence: CDR1 SEHNR, CDR2 FQNEAQ (reference sequence). The CDR3 runs 15 residues. The V end lost 5 bases, the J end lost 5 bases, and 15 bases lay between the germline ends. Notes on the study in general: Changes seen in expanded clonotypes were possibly confounded by donor CMV status left unknown.

Separately, the same data were catalogued under a study of T cells of mothers and their children. As that report states: Random nucleotides (2-4) and sample barcodes were added by the M1S primer used in the second PCR.

The TCR sequence derives from a boy under 18 in good health. V and J are TRBV7-9 and TRBJ1-4; the D gene is possibly TRBD1 (6 bases). The specimen was blood. The CDR3 DNA reads as TGTGCCAGCAGCCTACGATTGGACAGCAATGAAAAACTGTTTTTT. Protein: CASSLRLDSNEKLFF.